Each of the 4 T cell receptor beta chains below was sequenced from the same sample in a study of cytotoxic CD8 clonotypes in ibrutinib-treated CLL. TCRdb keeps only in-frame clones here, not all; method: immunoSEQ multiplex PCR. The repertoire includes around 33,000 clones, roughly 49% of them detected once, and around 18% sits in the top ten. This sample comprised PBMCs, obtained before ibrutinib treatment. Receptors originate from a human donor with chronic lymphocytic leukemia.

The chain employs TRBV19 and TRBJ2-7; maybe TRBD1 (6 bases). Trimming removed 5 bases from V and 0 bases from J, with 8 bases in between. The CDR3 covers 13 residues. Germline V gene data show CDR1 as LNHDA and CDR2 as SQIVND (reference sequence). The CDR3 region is CASSEQGSYEQYF. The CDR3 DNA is TGTGCCAGTAGTGAACAGGGCTCCTACGAGCAGTACTTC.

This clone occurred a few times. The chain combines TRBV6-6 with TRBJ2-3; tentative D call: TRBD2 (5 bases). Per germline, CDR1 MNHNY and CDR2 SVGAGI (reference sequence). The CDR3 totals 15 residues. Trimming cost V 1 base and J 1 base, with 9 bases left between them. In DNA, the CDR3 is TGTGCCAGCAGTTACTACGAGAGGGGCACAGATACGCAGTATTTT. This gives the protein CASSYYERGTDTQYF.

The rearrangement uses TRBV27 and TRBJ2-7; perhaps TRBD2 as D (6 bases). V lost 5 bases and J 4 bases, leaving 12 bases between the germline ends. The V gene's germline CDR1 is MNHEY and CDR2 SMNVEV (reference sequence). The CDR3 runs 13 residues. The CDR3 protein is CASSPGAIYEQYF. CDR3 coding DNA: TGTGCCAGCAGTCCGGGAGCCATTTACGAGCAGTACTTC.

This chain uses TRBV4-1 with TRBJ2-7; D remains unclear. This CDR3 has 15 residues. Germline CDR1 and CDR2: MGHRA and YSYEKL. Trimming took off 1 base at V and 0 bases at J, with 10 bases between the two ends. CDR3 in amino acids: CASSQVYTLSYEQYF. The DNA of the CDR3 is TGCGCCAGCAGCCAAGTCTATACTCTCTCCTACGAGCAGTACTTC.